What follows is one TCR beta chain and its context. This clonotype was seen repeatedly, ten times or more. No antigen is known for it. No much larger clonotype is one base removed from it; base qualities were not supplied. The library was built by means of multiplex PCR. The listed sequencing device is Illumina HiSeq 4000. TCR beta libraries were built with iRepertoire HTBI primers and Arm-PCR amplification of CDR3 regions. PCR products were gel purified before sequencing. The original pipeline was this. A total of under 80 TRBV and 14 TRBJ segments were identified across samples and were used for gene usage analysis of CDR3 amino acid clonotypes. Filtered high-quality paired reads were merged into contigs using COPE and FqMerger. BLAST was used to align contigs to the IMGT TRBV, TRBD and TRBJ reference genes, and CDR3 was defined following IMGT. Any clonotype with a frequency above 0.1% was counted as a highly expanded clone. Shannon entropy was used to measure repertoire diversity, and the Gini coefficient was used to measure V-J evenness. Clonotypes shared by more than one individual were considered public. In-frame beta chains were kept once TCRdb had trimmed the public reads at Q25 with fastp and called clones with MiXCR. Entries are consolidated by CDR3 protein sequence, retaining the most common genes and DNA. These V and J calls originate from TCRdb's pipeline instead of the authors' own analysis. The sample table shows hundreds of thousands of distinct CDR3 sequences, and around a fifth are seen once. The top ten constitute 10% to 15% of the sample.

This entry comes from a study of regulatory T cells in long-lasting Graves disease (dated by TCRdb to about 2021). Regarding the study in general: Persistent Graves' disease was defined as antithyroid drug treatment for over 5 years with persistently positive TSH receptor autoantibodies. Peripheral blood TCR sequencing and RNA sequencing compared persistent Graves' disease patients with newly diagnosed Graves' disease patients. The study was conducted in China and was registered as a clinical trial. A total of about 33 samples underwent TCR sequencing, from roughly 13 patients with persistent Graves' disease and 20 or so patients with newly diagnosed Graves' disease. In the clinical cohort, patients with persistent Graves' disease had used antithyroid drugs for an average of around 9.9 years.

What the work shows at the level of the full study, not this receptor alone: Persistent Graves' disease patients showed lower TCR Shannon entropy and fewer highly expanded clones than newly diagnosed patients, suggesting clonal expansion. The authors acknowledged the small sample size as a limitation that may reduce accuracy. Sequencing and analysis were limited to the TCR beta chain. Only peripheral blood was studied, because thyroid tissue, the primary lesion, was inaccessible. A larger number of public clonotypes was shared among persistent patients (over 2,500) than among newly diagnosed patients (over 850).

Per the publication, the time point label means: persistent/refractory GD, antithyroid drugs over 5 years with positive TRAb. For both TCR sequencing and RNA sequencing, RNA was extracted from PBMCs in TRIzol. The diagnosis of Graves' disease was made according to American Thyroid Association guidelines. Patients were recruited from an endocrinology department in Xi'an, China. From each patient, 7.5 to 9.5 milliliters of peripheral blood was collected into an EDTA anticoagulant tube. Ficoll Paque Plus density gradient separation was used to isolate PBMCs, and no further T cell sorting was done. An Agilent 2100 Bioanalyzer and agarose gel were used to check RNA quality, while a NanoDrop 2000 measured RNA concentration. The clonotype originates from a female donor with Graves disease. Material: peripheral blood mononuclear cells (PBMCs), obtained when the disease was refractory, from a patient treated with antithyroid drugs.

In nucleotides, the sequence is TGTGCCATCAGTGAGTCGGGGCAGAGCGTGAACATTCAGTACTTC. Its protein is CAISESGQSVNIQYF. Here the chain combines TRBV10-3 and TRBJ2-4, with TRBD1 as a weak D call on 5 bases. V loses 0 bases of germline sequence and J loses 7 bases, and the interval between the two ends is 13 bases. The cysteine opens and the phenylalanine closes a CDR3 of 15 amino acids. The only DNA kept is the CDR3, 45 bases in frame from the first base. CDR1 is given as ENHRY and CDR2 as SYGVKD, both from the germline V gene.